These 8 T cell receptor beta chains were all obtained from the same sample, sequenced in a study of blood T cell repertoires in COVID-19 (dated by TCRdb to 2018 to 2020). The library was generated by the immunoSEQ multiplex PCR assay. In its TCRdb copy, this immuneACCESS table keeps in-frame sequences only and misses some clones. Where compared with another copy, unresolved V genes explain less than half of these, and the others have no known cause. Present in this sample are 200,000 to 300,000 clones, roughly 76% of which were seen just once. The leading ten clones occupy around 7.5% of the sample. Sequenced: peripheral blood. The receptor set was obtained from a woman of 80 years or more with COVID-19, enrolled during active disease.

The chain has TRBV7-3 and TRBJ2-7, with 9 positions matching TRBD1. Germline assignment: CDR1 SGHTA and CDR2 FQGTGA. With V trimmed by 7 bases and J by 12 bases, 16 bases remained unmatched. The CDR3 spans 14 residues. The CDR3 DNA reads TGTGCCAGCACTCCACTCCCGGGACAGGGCGTGATGTACTTC. As protein: CASTPLPGQGVMYF.

Only a few counts were recorded for this clone. The V and J genes are TRBV29-1 and TRBJ1-1; the match to TRBD1 covers 9 bases. In germline, CDR1 is SQVTM, CDR2 ANQGSEA. With 5 bases clipped from V and 1 base from J, the junction kept 17 bases outside the gene matches. The CDR3 has 18 residues. The CDR3 DNA reads TGCAGCGTTTCCGGACAGGGGAAGGTCCTTTCGGGGAACACTGAAGCTTTCTTT. Translated, it gives CSVSGQGKVLSGNTEAFF.

The chain uses TRBV6-5 and TRBJ1-6; 8 positions match TRBD1. CDR1 and CDR2 from the germline V gene are MNHEY and SVGAGI. The trim removed 4 bases at V and 6 bases at J, leaving 5 bases unmatched. The CDR3 sequence is 15 residues long. CDR3 coding DNA: TGTGCCAGCAGTTTAGCGACAGGGGCTAATTCACCCCTCCACTTT. Translation gives CASSLATGANSPLHF.

In its sample, this clone was seen a few times. Additional DNA sequences in this sample encode the identical CDR3. This chain uses TRBV9 with TRBJ2-3; the match to TRBD2 covers 11 bases. The V gene's germline CDR1 is SGDLS and CDR2 YYNGEE. The CDR3 totals 15 residues. With 3 bases clipped from V and 4 bases from J, the junction kept 4 bases outside the gene matches. The CDR3 spells CASSGSGRGADTQYF. The DNA of the CDR3 is TGTGCCAGCAGCGGTAGCGGGAGGGGCGCAGATACGCAGTATTTT.

This rearrangement joins TRBV7-2 to TRBJ1-2, with a possible D match to TRBD1 (5 bases). Germline V lookup: CDR1 SGHTA, CDR2 FQGNSA. The CDR3 length is 15 residues. V was cut by 1 base and J by 7 bases, with 16 bases left in between. In nucleotides, the CDR3 is TGTGCCAGCAGCTTAGAAATTTGGAACCAGGGTGGCTACACCTTC. Translated: CASSLEIWNQGGYTF. Using reference TRBV7-2 and TRBJ1-2 for the parts outside the CDR3, the full variable domain is GAGVSQSPSNKVTEKGKDVELRCDPISGHTALYWYRQSLGQGLEFLIYFQGNSAPDKSGLPSDRFSAERTGGSVSTLTIQRTQQEDSAVYLCASSLEIWNQGGYTFGSGTRLTVV.

The V and J genes are TRBV15 and TRBJ2-7, with D possibly being TRBD1 (6 bases). Germline values: CDR1 LNHNV, CDR2 YYDKDF (reference sequence). Trimming cost V 3 bases and J 7 bases, with 10 bases left between them. This CDR3 contains 12 residues. This CDR3 reads CATSRTGNEQYF. Here the CDR3 DNA reads TGTGCCACCAGCAGGACAGGTAATGAGCAGTACTTC.

V gene TRBV30 combines with J gene TRBJ1-6; TRBD1 matches 12 bases. J was trimmed by 10 bases and V by 1 base; bases with no gene match: 2. The CDR3 contains 14 residues. The germline V gene has CDR1 GTSNPN and CDR2 SVGIG (reference sequence). As DNA, the CDR3 is TGTGCCTGGAGTGCAGGGACAGGGGGCTCACCCCTCCACTTT. As protein: CAWSAGTGGSPLHF.

This sequence joins TRBV6-1 and TRBJ1-5; 9 bases match TRBD1. The CDR3 has 16 residues. Germline CDR1 MNHNS, CDR2 SASEGT. V was clipped by 1 base and J by 1 base; unmatched bases: 2. CDR3 coding DNA: TGTGCCAGCAGTGAAGGAGGACAGGGGAGCAATCAGCCCCAGCATTTT. Protein sequence: CASSEGGQGSNQPQHF.